The 14 T cell receptor beta chains below come from one sample, sequenced in a study of vaccination and CD4 T cells after COVID-19 (dated 2022 in TCRdb). Their cognate antigens are unknown. The library relied on PCR. TCRdb lists the instrument as Illumina iSeq 100. DNA from cultured CD4+ T cells was subjected to TCR sequencing with the Oncomine TCR Beta short-read assay at the Johns Hopkins FTIC core. The public reads were run again by TCRdb, first through fastp at Q25 and then through MiXCR, and only productive beta chains were kept. Identical CDR3 protein sequences are pooled into one entry, listed with their most common genes and DNA. The sample table lists over 14,000 distinct CDR3 sequences, roughly 50% of them with a count of one. About 7.2% of the sample comes from the top ten. This specimen's treatment or condition label, per the study, means: approximately 10-day PBMC culture with coronavirus spike peptide pools or control peptides (ViraFEST assay).

The specimen sequenced was CD4+ T cells from blood, cultured in vitro. These receptor sequences come from a human donor who had recovered from COVID-19.

V usage is TRBV7-9 and J usage is TRBJ2-7, with TRBD1 as a possible D gene (6 bases). The V and J ends lost 3 bases and 4 bases respectively, with 13 bases between them. CDR3 size: 14 residues. Germline loops: CDR1 SEHNR, CDR2 FQNEAQ (reference sequence). The CDR3 reads CASSFNRDTYEQYF. The CDR3 coding sequence is TGTGCCAGCAGCTTCAACAGGGATACATACGAGCAGTACTTC. The whole variable domain, remainder taken from reference TRBV7-9 and TRBJ2-7, is DTGVSQNPRHKITKRGQNVTFRCDPISEHNRLYWYRQTLGQGPEFLTYFQNEAQLEKSRLLSDRFSAERPKGSFSTLEIQRTEQGDSAMYLCASSFNRDTYEQYFGPGTRLTVT.

The chain uses TRBV5-1 and TRBJ2-7; weak D call: TRBD2 (5 bases). V dropped 0 bases and J dropped 5 bases, with 21 bases sitting between them. CDR3 length equals 17 residues. Germline CDR1 and CDR2: SGHRS and YFSETQ. In nucleotides, the CDR3 is TGCGCCAGCAGCTTGGAGTTTCGGGCTAGCTATACGAACGAGCAGTACTTC. Protein: CASSLEFRASYTNEQYF.

The chain carries TRBV28 and TRBJ1-1; D gene uncertain. This CDR3 has 14 residues. Germline CDR1 and CDR2: MDHEN and SYDVKM. V gave up 6 bases and J gave up 0 bases, with 11 bases separating them. The CDR3 reads CASSRPGLNTEAFF. In DNA form, the CDR3 reads TGTGCCAGCAGCCGGCCCGGGTTGAACACTGAAGCTTTCTTT. The full variable domain, in which reference TRBV28 and TRBJ1-1 provide the parts outside the CDR3, is DVKVTQSSRYLVKRTGEKVFLECVQDMDHENMFWYRQDPGLGLRLIYFSYDVKMKEKGDIPEGYSVSREKKERFSLILESASTNQTSMYLCASSRPGLNTEAFFGQGTRLTVV.

This clonotype came up once. The chain carries TRBV6-1 and TRBJ2-1, with TRBD2 identical over 10 bases. Unmatched junction bases numbered 14, after V lost 6 bases and J lost 0 bases. Looked up from germline, CDR1 is MNHNS and CDR2 is SASEGT. This CDR3 comprises 19 residues. CDR3 sequence (DNA): TGTGCCAGCAGCCCGCTTCTTAGCGGGAGGACGAGCTCCTACAATGAGCAGTTCTTC. Its protein is CASSPLLSGRTSSYNEQFF.

The rearrangement uses TRBV3-1 and TRBJ2-5; D unresolved. This CDR3 has 14 residues. Trimming cost V 4 bases and J 3 bases, with 12 bases left between them. CDR1 and CDR2 (germline): LGHDT, YNNKEL (reference sequence). This CDR3 reads CASSPPNIKETQYF. Written as DNA, the CDR3 is TGTGCCAGCAGCCCGCCAAACATCAAAGAGACCCAGTACTTC.

The genes are TRBV7-2 and TRBJ2-3; no definite D call. From germline, CDR1 is SGHTA and CDR2 FQGNSA. This CDR3 has 16 residues. Trimming took off 2 bases at V and 2 bases at J, with 14 bases between the two ends. The CDR3: CASSLFGRWATDTQYF. The CDR3 DNA follows: TGTGCCAGCAGCTTATTCGGAAGGTGGGCCACAGATACGCAGTATTTT.

The chain joins TRBV27 to TRBJ2-7; 12 nucleotides align to TRBD1. This CDR3 is 14 amino acids long. V shed 10 bases, J shed 7 bases, and the junction held 11 bases outside the gene matches. Germline loops: CDR1 MNHEY, CDR2 SMNVEV (reference sequence). The DNA of the CDR3 is TGTGCCACCGTCGGGACAGGGGGCAGGAAAGAGCAGTACTTC. Translation gives CATVGTGGRKEQYF.

The gene calls are TRBV6-5 and TRBJ1-1; D is uncertain. Germline values: CDR1 MNHEY, CDR2 SVGAGI. V was pared by 4 bases and J by 1 base, with 7 bases between. The CDR3 spans 13 residues. The CDR3: CASSCEENTEAFF. CDR3 in DNA: TGTGCCAGCAGTTGCGAGGAGAACACTGAAGCTTTCTTT.

This chain links TRBV7-8 with TRBJ2-7, with D possibly TRBD2 on 6 matching bases. The length of the CDR3 is 15 residues. Trimming left V 2 bases short and J 1 base short, with 12 bases between. Germline V lookup: CDR1 SGHVS, CDR2 FQNEAQ. The CDR3 DNA reads TGTGCCAGCAGCTTACCCTCGGGGGTATCCTACGAGCAGTACTTC. Amino acid sequence: CASSLPSGVSYEQYF. Filled out from reference TRBV7-8 and TRBJ2-7, the complete variable domain reads GAGVSQSPRYKVAKRGQDVALRCDPISGHVSLFWYQQALGQGPEFLTYFQNEAQLDKSGLPSDRFFAERPEGSVSTLKIQRTQQEDSAVYLCASSLPSGVSYEQYFGPGTRLTVT.

The CDR3 loop is CSALWTGGGYGYTF. For the CDR3, the DNA is TGCAGTGCTTTATGGACAGGGGGCGGCTATGGCTACACCTTC. V usage is TRBV20-1 and J usage is TRBJ1-2; 11 bases align to TRBD1. Per germline, CDR1 DFQATT and CDR2 SNEGSKA (reference sequence). The CDR3 length is 14 residues. V lost 5 bases, J lost 4 bases, and 6 bases stayed unmatched.

The chain carries TRBV2 and TRBJ1-6; maybe TRBD1 (5 bases). V was pared by 1 base and J by 9 bases, with 13 bases between. CDR1 is SNHLY, CDR2 FYNNEI, per germline. The CDR3 is made up of 15 amino acids. The CDR3 here is CASSEGGGMASPLHF. CDR3 DNA: TGTGCCAGCAGTGAAGGTGGGGGAATGGCTTCACCCCTCCACTTT.

The chain employs TRBV20-1 and TRBJ2-1, with D possibly being TRBD1 or TRBD2 (5 bases each). Germline CDR1 reads DFQATT; CDR2 reads SNEGSKA (reference sequence). Trimming removed 1 base at V and 5 bases at J, with 12 bases between. The CDR3 sequence is 14 residues long. For the CDR3, the DNA is TGCAGTGCTAGAGTTTACTGGGGGAACAATGAGCAGTTCTTC. Translating it yields CSARVYWGNNEQFF.

The chain is built from TRBV24-1 and TRBJ2-1; D may correspond to TRBD1 or TRBD2 (6 bases each). CDR1 KGHDR and CDR2 SFDVKD come from the germline V gene. V lost 12 bases and J 10 bases, leaving 24 bases between the germline ends. This CDR3 comprises 14 residues. DNA of the CDR3: TGTGCCGCTAAGGGGGGAGAGCCCTACGGGGAGCAGTTCTTC. It encodes CAAKGGEPYGEQFF.

The V and J genes are TRBV7-6 and TRBJ2-7; 10 bases line up with TRBD1. Germline V gives CDR1 SGHVS, CDR2 FNYEAQ. This CDR3 comprises 15 residues. With 5 bases clipped from V and 5 bases from J, the junction kept 9 bases outside the gene matches. The CDR3 DNA follows: TGTGCCAGCAGCCCAACGGGACAGGGGTACCACGAGCAGTACTTC. This gives the protein CASSPTGQGYHEQYF.